One sample yielded the 13 T cell receptor beta chains listed below, sequenced in a study of low-dose radiotherapy and immunotherapy resistance in tumors. Alpha- and beta-chain coverage of first-strand cDNA came from TRAV- and TRBV-specific primers. TCRs were put through 20 to 25 PCR cycles of amplification with Phusion. A constant-region primer and the V-primer adapter served as the primer pair. TCRdb fed the reads into MiXCR, producing one record per CDR3 protein. The sample carries approximately 15,000 distinct CDR3 sequences, less than 65% recorded once. The source is a human donor with advanced metastatic prostate, ovarian, gallbladder or colorectal cancer (not recorded which). This table probably holds off-target reads from a library built for another chain.

This clonotype has a handful of counts. V and J are TRBV6-2 or TRBV6-3 and TRBJ2-7; D may be TRBD2 (6 bases). The V gene's germline CDR1 is MNHEY and CDR2 SVGEGT. Trimming shortened V by 7 bases and J by 7 bases, and 17 bases separated the two germline ends. CDR3 length: 13 residues. CDR3 residues: CASNWAIAGEQYF. CDR3 sequence (DNA): TGTGCCAGCAATTGGGCGATCGCGGGAGAGCAGTACTTC.

The chain couples TRBV7-2 to TRBJ2-2, with a weak D call TRBD1 (6 bases). V lost 7 bases and J 7 bases, leaving 13 bases between the germline ends. The CDR3 spans 13 residues. Per the germline V gene, CDR1 is SGHTA and CDR2 is FQGNSA. CDR3 region: CASTNLQGGELFF. Here the CDR3 DNA reads TGTGCCAGCACCAACCTACAGGGCGGGGAGCTGTTTTTT.

The rearrangement uses TRBV6-1 and TRBJ2-4; the D gene could be TRBD1 or TRBD2 (5 bases each). V was clipped by 6 bases and J by 6 bases, with 15 bases between them. The CDR3 contains 14 residues. CDR1 is MNHNS and CDR2 is SASEGT in the germline V gene. The CDR3 region has the DNA TGTGCCAGCAGCCAAAGGGACGGATTAAACATTCAGTACTTC. Its translation is CASSQRDGLNIQYF.

This chain connects TRBV20-1 to TRBJ1-2, with 7 nucleotides matching TRBD1. Germline V gene sequence: CDR1 DFQATT, CDR2 SNEGSKA (reference sequence). The CDR3 runs 14 residues. Trimming removed 3 bases from V and 3 bases from J; junction bases left unmatched: 7. The CDR3 is CSASRTGGYYGYTF. Written as DNA, the CDR3 is TGCAGTGCTAGTAGGACAGGCGGGTACTATGGCTACACCTTC.

The chain is built from TRBV14 and TRBJ2-1; 14 bases map to TRBD2. With 1 base clipped from V and 7 bases from J, the junction kept 0 bases outside the gene matches. CDR3 length: 15 amino acids. Per the germline V gene, CDR1 is SGHDN and CDR2 is FVKESK. CDR3 amino acids: CASSQGTSGRNEQFF. CDR3 coding DNA: TGTGCCAGCAGCCAAGGGACTAGCGGGAGGAATGAGCAGTTCTTC.

The rearrangement uses TRBV12-3 or TRBV12-4 and TRBJ2-7; 9 positions agree with TRBD1. V was pared by 6 bases and J by 0 bases, with 12 bases of the junction left unmatched. The CDR3 runs 17 residues. This chain's CDR3 is CASSNGDRAFSSYEQYF. The CDR3 DNA is TGTGCCAGCAGCAACGGGGACAGGGCGTTTAGCTCCTACGAGCAGTACTTC.

The rearrangement links TRBV11-2 to TRBJ2-1; 14 bases align to TRBD2. V lost 5 bases and J lost 9; bases outside the gene matches: 9. Germline V gives CDR1 SGHAT, CDR2 FQNNGV. The CDR3 totals 16 residues. The CDR3 is CASSRGLAGDSGEQFF. The CDR3 DNA reads as TGTGCCAGCAGCCGGGGACTAGCGGGAGACAGCGGTGAGCAGTTCTTC.

This chain uses TRBV28 with TRBJ2-7, with 10 bases matching TRBD2. CDR1 and CDR2 from the germline V gene are MDHEN and SYDVKM. There are 14 residues in the CDR3. The V segment lost 6 bases and the J segment 5 bases; nucleotides outside the gene matches: 7. The CDR3 reads CASSPSGGRNEQYF. CDR3 in DNA: TGTGCCAGCAGCCCTAGCGGGGGTAGGAACGAGCAGTACTTC.

J is TRBJ1-1 and V is TRBV6-6; no firm D call. The germline V and J ends were trimmed by 5 bases and 0 bases, with 10 bases remaining between them. Germline CDR1 and CDR2: MNHNY and SVGAGI (reference sequence). The CDR3 sequence is 14 residues long. CDR3 in DNA: TGTGCCAGCAGTAAACTTACCCTGAACACTGAAGCTTTCTTT. As protein: CASSKLTLNTEAFF.

This chain links TRBV5-1 with TRBJ2-2; 8 bases match TRBD2. J lost 5 bases, V lost 2 bases, and 5 bases had no gene match. CDR1 and CDR2 (germline): SGHRS, YFSETQ. This CDR3 is 15 amino acids long. CDR3 bases: TGCGCCAGCAGCTTCTCACTAGCGGAAACCGGGGAGCTGTTTTTT. As protein: CASSFSLAETGELFF.

The chain links TRBV10-3 to TRBJ1-1; possible D gene TRBD1, 5 bases. Germline CDR1 reads ENHRY; CDR2 reads SYGVKD. V dropped 2 bases and J dropped 3 bases, with 13 bases sitting between them. This CDR3 contains 15 residues. The CDR3 DNA follows: TGTGCCATCAGTGAGGAGGGGAGTGGGGACACTGAAGCTTTCTTT. Translation: CAISEEGSGDTEAFF.

The V gene is TRBV28, the J gene TRBJ2-4; possibly TRBD2 for D (6 bases). The V end was cut by 8 bases, the J end by 7 bases, with 12 bases between. Germline assignment: CDR1 MDHEN and CDR2 SYDVKM. This CDR3 spans 12 amino acids. As DNA, the CDR3 is TGTGCCAGCTCCCGTCGGGAGAACATTCAGTACTTC. It specifies CASSRRENIQYF.

This chain joins TRBV28 and TRBJ2-1; maybe TRBD2 (6 bases). The germline V gene has CDR1 MDHEN and CDR2 SYDVKM. Trimming pared 5 bases from V and 4 bases from J, leaving 21 bases between. This CDR3 contains 17 residues. This CDR3 is CASSPGDGAVRYNEQFF. DNA of the CDR3: TGTGCCAGCAGTCCGGGAGACGGTGCGGTTAGGTACAATGAGCAGTTCTTC.